This TCR beta chain was obtained from a study of T cell changes during pregnancy in multiple sclerosis. The method was immunoSEQ multiplex PCR; TCRdb's version includes in-frame clones alone and lacks a portion of them. Of about 48,000 clones in the sample, about 93% were seen once. V dropped 3 bases and J dropped 2 bases, with 24 bases sitting between them. CDR1 and CDR2 (germline): SGDLS, YYNGEE. This CDR3 spans 19 amino acids. This chain joins TRBV9 and TRBJ2-1; TRBD2 is a possible D gene (7 bases). This clonotype originated in a female donor with multiple sclerosis, enrolled in a pregnancy study. The sample in question was CD4+ T cells from peripheral blood mononuclear cells, obtained in the first trimester of pregnancy. The CDR3 DNA is TGTGCCAGCAGCGCCAGCTTGGGAGGAGGGGGGGCCACCTACAATGAGCAGTTCTTC. It yields the protein CASSASLGGGGATYNEQFF.